The 11 T cell receptor beta chains below all came from one sample that was sequenced in a study of T cell repertoires in cytomegalovirus infection. TCRdb re-derived calls from the reads in MiXCR, one entry per CDR3 protein. The sample shows more than 85,000 distinct CDR3 sequences, more than 20% of them seen only once. The sample was CD8+ T cells from PBMCs. Receptors were obtained from a human donor in good health (CMV status not recorded). Some clones in this sample may be carry-over from other donors' samples.

This clonotype showed up just a few times. The V gene is TRBV4-3, the J gene TRBJ2-2; D call uncertain. CDR3 size: 14 residues. In germline, CDR1 is LGHNA, CDR2 YSLEER. V was shortened by 0 bases and J by 6 bases, with 8 bases between the two germline ends. The DNA for the CDR3 is TGCGCCAGCAGCCAAGAGGAGCCGGCCGGGGAGCTGTTTTTT. It translates to CASSQEEPAGELFF.

This clonotype was seen a handful of times. The rearrangement joins TRBV12-3 or TRBV12-4 to TRBJ1-1; 7 nucleotides line up with TRBD1. The CDR3 has 11 amino acids. After removal of 6 bases from V and 11 bases from J, the junction contained 6 bases not matched to a gene. The CDR3 loop reads CASRPTGVAFF. The CDR3 region has the DNA TGTGCCAGCAGACCTACAGGGGTGGCTTTCTTT.

The chain has TRBV6-2 or TRBV6-3 and TRBJ2-1; 7 nucleotides align to TRBD1. V was pared by 0 bases and J by 5 bases, with 10 bases of the junction left unmatched. The CDR3 is made up of 17 amino acids. The germline V gene encodes CDR1 MNHEY and CDR2 SVGEGT. CDR3 region: CASSYSSGTVANNEQFF. The CDR3 region has the DNA TGTGCCAGCAGTTACTCTTCCGGGACAGTGGCCAACAATGAGCAGTTCTTC.

The rearrangement uses TRBV5-6 and TRBJ1-2; D might be TRBD1 (6 bases). Trimming removed 0 bases from V and 4 bases from J, with 13 bases in between. The CDR3 covers 15 residues. Germline lookup yields CDR1 SGHDT and CDR2 YYEEEE. The CDR3 is CASSLGDMHVYGYTF. The CDR3 DNA reads as TGTGCCAGCAGCTTGGGGGACATGCACGTCTATGGCTACACCTTC.

This clonotype has only a few counts. The rearrangement uses TRBV7-4 and TRBJ2-3; D possibly uses TRBD1 or TRBD2 (5 bases each). Trimming shortened V by 5 bases and J by 11 bases, and 17 bases separated the two germline ends. The CDR3 length is 13 residues. CDR1 is SGHVT and CDR2 is SQSDAQ in the germline V gene. CDR3 residues: CASSQGAVEGQYF. The CDR3 DNA reads as TGTGCCAGCAGCCAGGGAGCAGTAGAAGGGCAGTATTTT.

V is TRBV2 and J is TRBJ2-7; D is unresolved. The CDR3 is made up of 14 amino acids. CDR1 is SNHLY and CDR2 is FYNNEI in the germline V gene. The V end lost 8 bases, the J end lost 1 base, and 15 bases lay between the germline ends. CDR3 amino acids: CASQTLDDSYEQYF. The CDR3 DNA follows: TGTGCCAGCCAAACTCTCGACGATTCCTACGAGCAGTACTTC.

This clonotype was seen more than once but under ten times. The gene calls are TRBV4-1 and TRBJ2-7; D not certain. The CDR3 sequence is 14 residues long. Germline-derived CDR1 and CDR2 are MGHRA and YSYEKL. V lost 3 bases to trimming and J lost 1 base, with 10 bases between them. The CDR3 here is CASSHTTGSYEQYF. The CDR3 nucleotides are TGCGCCAGCAGCCATACGACCGGATCCTACGAGCAGTACTTC.

This clonotype was observed at least ten times. The chain combines TRBV27 with TRBJ1-2; D might be TRBD1 (6 bases). Per the germline V gene, CDR1 is MNHEY and CDR2 is SMNVEV (reference sequence). The CDR3 is 13 residues long. V gave up 6 bases and J gave up 4 bases, with 12 bases separating them. CDR3 sequence (DNA): TGTGCCAGCAGCTCGGGGGCCGGCTATGGCTACACCTTC. This gives the protein CASSSGAGYGYTF.

V and J are TRBV10-2 and TRBJ1-2, with D tentatively TRBD1 (5 bases). V shed 1 base and J shed 7 bases, with 7 bases lying between them. Germline V gene lookup returns CDR1 WSHSY and CDR2 SAAADI. The CDR3 covers 12 residues. The CDR3 nucleotides are TGCGCCAGCAGTGAGTTTGGGGGTGGCTACACCTTC. Protein sequence: CASSEFGGGYTF.

This rearrangement joins TRBV9 to TRBJ2-1; D possibly corresponds to TRBD2 (5 bases). V dropped 0 bases and J dropped 0 bases, with 16 bases sitting between them. The length of the CDR3 is 18 residues. Germline CDR1 reads SGDLS; CDR2 reads YYNGEE. As DNA, the CDR3 is TGTGCCAGCAGCGTAGGAGGCCCCCTGGGGAGCTCCTACAATGAGCAGTTCTTC. Amino acid sequence: CASSVGGPLGSSYNEQFF.

The sample holds many counts of this clonotype. V and J are TRBV6-1 and TRBJ1-1; 10 positions match TRBD1. Unmatched junction bases numbered 4, after V lost 1 base and J lost 5 bases. This CDR3 is built from 15 residues. In germline, CDR1 is MNHNS, CDR2 SASEGT. The CDR3 nucleotides are TGTGCCAGCAGTGAAGGACAGGGGGCAAGGACTGAAGCTTTCTTT. Its translation: CASSEGQGARTEAFF.